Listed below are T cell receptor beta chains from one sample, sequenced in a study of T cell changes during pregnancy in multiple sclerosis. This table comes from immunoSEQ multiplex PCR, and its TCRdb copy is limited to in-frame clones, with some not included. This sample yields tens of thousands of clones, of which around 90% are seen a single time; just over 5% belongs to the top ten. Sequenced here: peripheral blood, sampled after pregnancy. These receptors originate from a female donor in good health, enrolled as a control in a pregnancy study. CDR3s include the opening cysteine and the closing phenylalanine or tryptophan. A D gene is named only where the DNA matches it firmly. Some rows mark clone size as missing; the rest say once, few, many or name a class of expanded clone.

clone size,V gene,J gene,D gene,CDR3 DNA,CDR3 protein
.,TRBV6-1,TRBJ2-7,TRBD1,TGTGCCAGCAATGGCAGGGGGACCCACGAGCAGTACTTC,CASNGRGTHEQYF
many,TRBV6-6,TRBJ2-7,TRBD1,TGTGCCAGCAGTTGGGCAGGGGGAGCCTACGAGCAGTACTTC,CASSWAGGAYEQYF
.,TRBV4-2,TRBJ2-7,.,TGTGCCAGCAGCCAAGAGGTGGGGGCAGCCTACGAGCAGTACTTC,CASSQEVGAAYEQYF
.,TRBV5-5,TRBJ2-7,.,TGTGCCAGCAGCTTCTTCGGCAGACTAAGCTCCTACGAGCAGTACTTC,CASSFFGRLSSYEQYF
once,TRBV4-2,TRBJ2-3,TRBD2,TGTGCCAGCAGCCAACTAGCGGGGATGACAGATACGCAGTATTTT,CASSQLAGMTDTQYF
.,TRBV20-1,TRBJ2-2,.,TGCAGTGCCCTTACGGGCGGGGAGCTGTTTTTT,CSALTGGELFF
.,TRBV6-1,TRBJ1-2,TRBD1,TGTGCCACAGGGGGCGCCTTCGGCTACACCTTC,CATGGAFGYTF
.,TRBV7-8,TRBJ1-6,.,TGTGCCAGCAGCTTAGGCAGGGCTGAGAATTCACCCCTCCACTTT,CASSLGRAENSPLHF
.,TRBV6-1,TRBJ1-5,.,TGTGCCAGCAGTGAACCCCTGGGGAGGGGACGTCAGCCCCAGCATTTT,CASSEPLGRGRQPQHF
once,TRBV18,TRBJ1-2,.,TGTGCCAGCTCACCAATTCAGGGTGGCTACACCTTC,CASSPIQGGYTF